The 10 T cell receptor beta chains given below trace back to one sample, sequenced in a study of blood T cell repertoires in COVID-19. The repertoire was sequenced with immunoSEQ multiplex PCR; TCRdb's copy has only in-frame clones and lacks some. The sample has roughly 170,000 clones; about 86% are singletons. The sequenced material came from PBMCs or T cells enriched from blood (not recorded which). Receptor source: a woman between 45 and 65 years old in a cohort exposed to, infected with or recovered from COVID-19 (not recorded which).

This chain connects TRBV4-2 to TRBJ2-3; TRBD2 aligns across 7 bases. Unmatched junction bases numbered 7, after V lost 2 bases and J lost 5 bases. The CDR3 runs 15 residues. The V gene's germline CDR1 is LGHNA and CDR2 YNFKEQ. CDR3 loop: CASSQQRLAGDTQYF. The CDR3 nucleotides read TGTGCCAGCAGCCAACAAAGACTAGCAGGAGATACGCAGTATTTT.

The chain couples TRBV19 to TRBJ1-5; D not certain. Trimming took off 5 bases at V and 0 bases at J, with 11 bases between the two ends. The V gene's germline CDR1 is LNHDA and CDR2 SQIVND (reference sequence). CDR3 length: 15 residues. Here the CDR3 reads CASSFQVISNQPQHF. CDR3 in DNA: TGTGCCAGTAGTTTCCAGGTGATTAGCAATCAGCCCCAGCATTTT. Together with reference TRBV19 and TRBJ1-5, the CDR3 gives the full variable domain: DGGITQSPKYLFRKEGQNVTLSCEQNLNHDAMYWYRQDPGQGLRLIYYSQIVNDFQKGDIAEGYSVSREKKESFPLTVTSAQKNPTAFYLCASSFQVISNQPQHFGDGTRLSIL.

This chain joins TRBV7-8 and TRBJ2-3, with D possibly TRBD2 on 7 matching bases. Germline V gene sequence: CDR1 SGHVS, CDR2 FQNEAQ. V was cut by 5 bases and J by 5 bases, with 14 bases left in between. The CDR3 is 14 amino acids. Written as DNA, the CDR3 is TGTGCCAGCAGCCCTCGGGGGGCGGAAGATACGCAGTATTTT. It specifies CASSPRGAEDTQYF.

This chain links TRBV11-2 with TRBJ2-1; 11 bases agree with TRBD2. This CDR3 has 15 residues. V lost 3 bases to trimming and J lost 15 bases; unmatched junction nucleotides: 13. Germline V gene lookup returns CDR1 SGHAT and CDR2 FQNNGV. This chain's CDR3 is CASSFVVAGGPDRFF. The CDR3 bases are TGTGCCAGCAGCTTCGTGGTAGCGGGAGGGCCGGATCGGTTCTTC.

This chain connects TRBV5-1 to TRBJ2-2; tentatively, D is TRBD2 (5 bases). The CDR3 runs 14 residues. The germline CDR1 and CDR2 sequences are SGHRS and YFSETQ. The ends were cut back, 4 bases at V and 5 bases at J, with 12 bases in the middle. This chain's CDR3 is CASSPRERTGELFF. The DNA for the CDR3 is TGCGCCAGCAGCCCGAGGGAGAGGACCGGGGAGCTGTTTTTT.

The V call is TRBV9, the J call TRBJ1-2, with 7 bases that match TRBD1. V lost 8 bases to trimming and J lost 6 bases; unmatched junction nucleotides: 7. Germline V gene data show CDR1 as SGDLS and CDR2 as YYNGEE. The CDR3 is 12 amino acids. CDR3 in amino acids: CARENGTDGYTF. The DNA of the CDR3 is TGTGCCAGGGAAAATGGGACAGATGGCTACACCTTC.

This clone was seen only once. The V gene is TRBV28, the J gene TRBJ1-4; no clear D gene. The V and J ends lost 4 bases and 8 bases respectively, with 20 bases between them. The germline gives CDR1 MDHEN, CDR2 SYDVKM. This CDR3 is 16 amino acids long. CDR3: CASSSDQRRGGEKLFF. In DNA form, the CDR3 reads TGTGCCAGCAGTTCGGACCAAAGGCGGGGTGGGGAAAAACTGTTTTTT.

The V call is TRBV30, the J call TRBJ1-4; 8 bases are a match to TRBD1. The CDR3 spans 14 residues. With 1 base clipped from V and 5 bases from J, the junction kept 3 bases outside the gene matches. Germline CDR1 GTSNPN, CDR2 SVGIG (reference sequence). The CDR3 DNA reads as TGTGCCTGGAGTGAGGGACAGGCAAATGAAAAACTGTTTTTT. Translated: CAWSEGQANEKLFF.

This chain joins TRBV5-4 and TRBJ2-3, with 10 bases lining up with TRBD2. Trimming cost V 2 bases and J 6 bases; bases outside gene matches: 6. The CDR3 is 15 residues long. Germline V gene data show CDR1 as SGHNT and CDR2 as YYREEE (reference sequence). The CDR3 nucleotides are TGTGCCAGCAGCTTCGGTGGGACTAGCGTCGATACGCAGTATTTT. Protein: CASSFGGTSVDTQYF. Using reference TRBV5-4 and TRBJ2-3 for the parts outside the CDR3, the full variable domain is ETGVTQSPTHLIKTRGQQVTLRCSSQSGHNTVSWYQQALGQGPQFIFQYYREEENGRGNFPPRFSGLQFPNYSSELNVNALELDDSALYLCASSFGGTSVDTQYFGPGTRLTVL.

The V call is TRBV20-1, the J call TRBJ1-1; D is ambiguous. Germline assignment: CDR1 DFQATT and CDR2 SNEGSKA (reference sequence). The CDR3 is made up of 11 amino acids. CDR3 DNA sequence: TGCAACCCCAAGTACTACCCTGAAGCTTTCTTT. Encoded protein: CNPKYYPEAFF.